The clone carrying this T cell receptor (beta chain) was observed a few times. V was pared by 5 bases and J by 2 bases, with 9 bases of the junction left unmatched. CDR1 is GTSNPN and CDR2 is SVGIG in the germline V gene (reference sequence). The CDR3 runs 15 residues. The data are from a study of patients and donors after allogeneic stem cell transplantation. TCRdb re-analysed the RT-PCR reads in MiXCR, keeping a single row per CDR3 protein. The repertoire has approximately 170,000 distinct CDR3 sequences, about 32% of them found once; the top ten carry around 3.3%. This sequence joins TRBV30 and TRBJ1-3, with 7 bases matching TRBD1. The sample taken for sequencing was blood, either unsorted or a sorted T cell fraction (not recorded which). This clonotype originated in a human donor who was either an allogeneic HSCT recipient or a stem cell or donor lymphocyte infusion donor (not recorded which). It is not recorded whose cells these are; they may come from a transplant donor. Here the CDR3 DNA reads TGTGCCTGGCGAAGACAGGGAATAACTGGAAACACCATATATTTT. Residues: CAWRRQGITGNTIYF.